This T cell receptor beta chain was identified in a study of blood T cell repertoires in COVID-19. Recovered Cohort 3 donors showed two negative PCRs, clearance, or symptom resolution. Produced via immunoSEQ multiplex PCR; TCRdb's table is partial and in-frame only. The repertoire holds 120,000 to 150,000 clones, with around 85% as singletons. This CDR3 region has 12 residues. Losses at the gene ends were 4 bases for V and 4 bases for J; bases not matched to a gene: 0. CDR1 and CDR2 (germline): SQVTM, ANQGSEA. Sequenced: PBMCs or T cells enriched from blood (not recorded which). This clonotype was obtained from a woman between 40 and 50 years old who had recovered from COVID-19. The chain joins TRBV29-1 to TRBJ1-2; 10 bases are a match to TRBD1. The CDR3 loop is CSVGDRGYGYTF. DNA for the CDR3: TGCAGCGTTGGGGACAGGGGCTATGGCTACACCTTC.